Sequencing of this TCR beta chain was carried out in a study of blood T cells in healthy people across ages. A J-beta primer mix and a sample-barcoded 5' primer were used in a second PCR of roughly 7 to 12 cycles. MiXCR, run by TCRdb on the 5' RACE reads, gives a single entry per CDR3 protein. In the table there are 1.5 million to 2 million distinct CDR3 sequences, about 31% of which are singletons. Study-level results: It was held that diversity estimates obtained from one million T cells represented underestimates.

The CDR3 covers 13 residues. Trimming shortened V by 5 bases and J by 6 bases, and 14 bases separated the two germline ends. Germline lookup yields CDR1 LGHDT and CDR2 YNNKEL (reference sequence). Comment on this clonotype: Its antigen is not identified.

The V gene is TRBV3-1, the J gene TRBJ2-7; TRBD1 is a possible D gene (6 bases). The origin of this receptor is a woman in her 30s in good health. Sequencing was carried out using blood. The CDR3 reads CASSSPGVGEQYF. The DNA of the CDR3 is TGTGCCAGCAGCTCTCCAGGGGTAGGCGAGCAGTACTTC.